This is a list of T cell receptor beta chains from one sample in a study of T cells in Graves' hyperthyroidism and ophthalmopathy. TCRdb used MiXCR to reprocess the multiplex PCR reads, holding one entry per CDR3 protein. The data contain roughly 240,000 distinct CDR3 sequences, around 25% of them singletons. Sample: blood. These receptors all come from a woman in her thirties or forties with Graves' ophthalmopathy. Each CDR3 is given with its conserved first and last residue. The D gene is left open where the match is weak. The size field is filled for only some rows; it gives once, few, many or a size class.

V	J	size	D	CDR3	DNA
TRBV6-5	TRBJ1-1	-	-	CASSYRGARTEAFF	TGTGCCAGCAGTTACAGGGGGGCGCGGACTGAAGCTTTCTTT
TRBV4-1	TRBJ2-7	many	TRBD1	CASSQGPGQGFYEQYF	TGCGCCAGCAGCCAAGGTCCGGGACAGGGGTTTTACGAGCAGTACTTC
TRBV9	TRBJ2-2	-	TRBD2	CASSLTSGGTGELFF	TGTGCCAGCAGCCTTACTAGCGGGGGTACCGGGGAGCTGTTTTTT
TRBV29-1	TRBJ2-7	many	TRBD1	CSVALGTGINEQYF	TGCAGCGTCGCCCTCGGGACAGGGATAAACGAGCAGTACTTC
TRBV5-1	TRBJ2-7	many	TRBD2	CASSRGLAGVSYEQYF	TGCGCCAGCAGCAGAGGACTAGCGGGAGTCTCCTACGAGCAGTACTTC
TRBV20-1	TRBJ2-7	many	-	CSARDLGVGEQYF	TGCAGTGCTAGAGATCTGGGGGTCGGCGAGCAGTACTTC
TRBV20-1	TRBJ1-2	-	-	CSARMGGGNYGYTF	TGCAGTGCTAGGATGGGAGGGGGAAACTATGGCTACACCTTC
TRBV29-1	TRBJ2-7	many	-	CSVVGDSQLYEQYF	TGCAGCGTCGTCGGAGACAGTCAGCTATACGAGCAGTACTTC
TRBV11-2	TRBJ2-5	-	-	CASSLSGGKVTVQETQYF	TGTGCCAGCAGCTTAAGTGGAGGGAAAGTAACGGTCCAAGAGACCCAGTACTTC
TRBV6-5	TRBJ2-6	many	-	CASSYGVETSGANVLTF	TGTGCCAGCAGTTACGGTGTTGAAACCTCTGGGGCCAACGTCCTGACTTTC
TRBV20-1	TRBJ2-7	-	TRBD2	CSAEPGLAGSYEQYF	TGCAGTGCTGAACCGGGACTAGCGGGATCCTACGAGCAGTACTTC
TRBV20-1	TRBJ2-7	many	TRBD1	CSARETGVEQYF	TGCAGTGCTAGAGAGACAGGGGTGGAGCAGTACTTC
TRBV29-1	TRBJ1-1	many	-	CSAFRGGQAFF	TGCAGCGCATTCCGGGGCGGGCAGGCTTTCTTT
TRBV5-1	TRBJ1-1	many	-	CASSLMGWGGEAFF	TGCGCCAGCAGCTTAATGGGTTGGGGGGGCGAAGCTTTCTTT
TRBV12-5	TRBJ1-1	many	TRBD1	CASGQGGGMNTEAFF	TGTGCTAGCGGACAGGGGGGCGGCATGAACACTGAAGCTTTCTTT
TRBV4-2	TRBJ2-5	-	-	CASSQDSETQYF	TGTGCCAGCAGCCAAGATTCGGAGACCCAGTACTTC
TRBV12-3/TRBV12-4	TRBJ2-5	-	-	CASSNPGALLEVETQYF	TGTGCCAGCAGCAACCCAGGGGCCCTCCTAGAGGTAGAGACCCAGTACTTC
TRBV28	TRBJ1-1	-	-	CASSQEMRANTEAFF	TGCGCCAGCAGCCAAGAGATGCGGGCCAACACTGAAGCTTTCTTT
TRBV18	TRBJ1-2	many	-	CASSPLGGTDYGYTF	TGTGCCAGCTCACCCCTAGGGGGGACTGACTATGGCTACACCTTC
TRBV28	TRBJ1-2	-	-	CASTAGPKDYTF	TGTGCCAGCACTGCAGGACCTAAGGACTACACCTTC